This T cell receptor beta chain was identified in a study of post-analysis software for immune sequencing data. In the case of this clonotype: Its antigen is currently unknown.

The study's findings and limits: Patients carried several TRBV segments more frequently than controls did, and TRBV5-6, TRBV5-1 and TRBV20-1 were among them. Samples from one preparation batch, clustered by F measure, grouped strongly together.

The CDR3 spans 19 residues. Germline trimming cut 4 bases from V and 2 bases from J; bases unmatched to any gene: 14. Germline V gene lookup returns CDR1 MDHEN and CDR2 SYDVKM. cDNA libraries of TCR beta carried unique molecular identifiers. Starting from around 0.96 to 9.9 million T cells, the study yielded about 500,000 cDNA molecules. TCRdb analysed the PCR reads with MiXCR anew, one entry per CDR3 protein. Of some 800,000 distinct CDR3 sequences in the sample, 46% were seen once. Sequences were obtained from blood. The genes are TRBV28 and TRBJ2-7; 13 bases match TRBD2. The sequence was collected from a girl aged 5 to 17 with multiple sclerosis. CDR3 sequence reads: CASSSWGLAGLETPYEQYF. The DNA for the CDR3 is TGTGCCAGCAGTTCCTGGGGACTAGCGGGACTCGAAACTCCCTACGAGCAGTACTTC.